In this sample, the clone carrying this T cell receptor beta chain turned up a few times. In TCRdb, the RT-PCR reads were re-called with MiXCR into one record per CDR3 protein. The data hold about 89,000 distinct CDR3 sequences, with roughly 43% observed a single time. The data derive from a study of patients and donors after allogeneic stem cell transplantation. Germline loops: CDR1 MDHEN, CDR2 SYDVKM. The CDR3 length is 14 residues. The junction had 0 bases not matched to a gene; V was cut back by 5 bases and J by 2 bases. Sequencing was carried out using blood, either unsorted or a sorted T cell fraction (not recorded which). This clonotype was sampled from a human donor who was either an allogeneic HSCT recipient or a stem cell or donor lymphocyte infusion donor (not recorded which). It is not recorded whose cells these are; they may come from a transplant donor. The rearrangement joins TRBV28 to TRBJ1-3; 10 positions agree with TRBD1. The CDR3 loop reads CASSGTGAGNTIYF. CDR3 DNA: TGTGCCAGCAGTGGGACAGGGGCTGGAAACACCATATATTTT.